This T cell receptor beta chain was identified in a study of cytomegalovirus exposure and HLA in healthy donors. J gave up 9 bases and V 5 bases, and 4 bases lay outside the gene matches. The CDR3 covers 12 residues. In germline, CDR1 is WSHSY, CDR2 SAAADI. The study, taken as a whole, reports: HLA alleles were associated with 16,000 or so TCR beta sequences in a later analysis at 0.05 false discovery rate.

To note about this clone: Its antigen is unknown.

PCR involved 60 Vbeta and 13 Jbeta primers. In the original workflow: A later analysis tallied approximately 80 million unique TCR beta chains, about 9.9 million of them shared. TCRdb keeps only in-frame clones here, not all; method: immunoSEQ multiplex PCR. V, J and clone size are those of that table, while D and trimming were read from the DNA. The sample table sets out tens of thousands of clones. The V gene is TRBV10-2, the J gene TRBJ2-3, with TRBD2 matching over 8 bases. The receptor's source is a woman under 40 in good health and CMV-seropositive. The sequencing sample was made of PBMCs. The CDR3 bases are TGCGCCAGCAGTCCCGGGGGGGAAACGCAGTATTTT. It translates to CASSPGGETQYF.